This T cell receptor (beta chain) was sequenced in a study of cytomegalovirus exposure and HLA in healthy donors. Study outcomes and limitations: Reports indicated that the classifier achieved high specificity and sensitivity in diagnosing cytomegalovirus status. According to a subsequent analysis, TCR clusters identified in the first cohort showed a tendency to co-occur across the approximately 120 validation repertoires.

Measured with immunoSEQ multiplex PCR; TCRdb has only the in-frame clones, and not every one. The sample has 150,000 or so clones; 89% are singletons. This clone was counted a few times. Its antigen is not known. The CDR3 has 14 residues. Between the trimmed V and J ends, which lost 1 base and 2 bases, there was a span of 9 bases. Germline CDR1 and CDR2: MNHEY and SMNVEV (reference sequence). Sequenced: PBMCs. The V and J genes are TRBV27 and TRBJ2-7; TRBD1 is a possible D gene (5 bases). This clonotype was sampled from a woman under 30 in good health and CMV-seropositive. The CDR3 sequence is CASSLYPGPYEQYF. CDR3 sequence (DNA): TGTGCCAGCAGTTTATACCCAGGGCCCTACGAGCAGTACTTC.